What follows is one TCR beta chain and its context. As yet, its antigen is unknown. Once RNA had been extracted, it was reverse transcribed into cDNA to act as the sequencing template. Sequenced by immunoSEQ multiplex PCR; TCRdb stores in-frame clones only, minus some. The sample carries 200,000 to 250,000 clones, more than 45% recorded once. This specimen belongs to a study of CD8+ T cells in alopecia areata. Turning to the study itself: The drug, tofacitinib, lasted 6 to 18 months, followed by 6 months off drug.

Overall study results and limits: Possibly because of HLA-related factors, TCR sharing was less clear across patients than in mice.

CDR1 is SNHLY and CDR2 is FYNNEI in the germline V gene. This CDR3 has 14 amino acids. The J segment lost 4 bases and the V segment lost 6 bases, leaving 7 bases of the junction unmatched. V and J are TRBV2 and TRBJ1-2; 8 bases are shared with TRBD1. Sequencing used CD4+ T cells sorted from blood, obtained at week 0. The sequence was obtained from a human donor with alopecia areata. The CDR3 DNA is TGTGCCAGCAGGCCCCCGGACAGGGCCTATGGCTACACCTTC. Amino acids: CASRPPDRAYGYTF.